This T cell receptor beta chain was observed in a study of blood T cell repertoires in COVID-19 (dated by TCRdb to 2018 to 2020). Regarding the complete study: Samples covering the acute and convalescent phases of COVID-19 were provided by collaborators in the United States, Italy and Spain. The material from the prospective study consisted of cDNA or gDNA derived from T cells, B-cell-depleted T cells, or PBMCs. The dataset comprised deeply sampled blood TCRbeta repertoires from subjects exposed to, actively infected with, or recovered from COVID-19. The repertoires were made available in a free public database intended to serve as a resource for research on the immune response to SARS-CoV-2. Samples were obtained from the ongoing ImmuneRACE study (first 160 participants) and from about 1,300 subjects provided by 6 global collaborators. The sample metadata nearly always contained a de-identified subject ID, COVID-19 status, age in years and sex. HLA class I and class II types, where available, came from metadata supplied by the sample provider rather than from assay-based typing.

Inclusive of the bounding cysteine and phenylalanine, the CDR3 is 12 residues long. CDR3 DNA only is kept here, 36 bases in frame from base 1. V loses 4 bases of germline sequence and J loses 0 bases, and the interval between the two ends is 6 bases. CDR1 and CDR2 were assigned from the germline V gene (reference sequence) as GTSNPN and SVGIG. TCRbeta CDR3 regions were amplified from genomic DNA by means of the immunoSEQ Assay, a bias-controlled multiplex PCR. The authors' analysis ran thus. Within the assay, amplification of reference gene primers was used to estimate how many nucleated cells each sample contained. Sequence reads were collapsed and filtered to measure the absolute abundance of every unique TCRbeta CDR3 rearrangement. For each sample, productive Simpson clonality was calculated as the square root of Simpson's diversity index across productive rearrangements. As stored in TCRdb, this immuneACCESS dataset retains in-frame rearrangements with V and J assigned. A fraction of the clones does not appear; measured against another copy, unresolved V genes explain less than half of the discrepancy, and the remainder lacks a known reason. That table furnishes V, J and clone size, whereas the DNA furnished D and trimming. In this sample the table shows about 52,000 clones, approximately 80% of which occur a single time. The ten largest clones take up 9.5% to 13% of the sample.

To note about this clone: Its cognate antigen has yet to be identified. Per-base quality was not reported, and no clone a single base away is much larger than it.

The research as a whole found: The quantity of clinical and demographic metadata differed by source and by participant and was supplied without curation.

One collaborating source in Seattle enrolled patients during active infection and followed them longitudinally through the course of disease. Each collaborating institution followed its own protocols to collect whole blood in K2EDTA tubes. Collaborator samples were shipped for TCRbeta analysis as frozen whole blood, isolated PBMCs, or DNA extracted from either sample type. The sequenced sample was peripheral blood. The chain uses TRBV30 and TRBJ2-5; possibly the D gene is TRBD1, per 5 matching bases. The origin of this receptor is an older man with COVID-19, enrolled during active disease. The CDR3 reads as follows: CAWNRNQETQYF. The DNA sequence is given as TGTGCCTGGAACAGGAACCAAGAGACCCAGTACTTC. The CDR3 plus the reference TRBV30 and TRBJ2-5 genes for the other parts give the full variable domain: SQTIHQWPATLVQPVGSPLSLECTVEGTSNPNLYWYRQAAGRGLQLLFYSVGIGQISSEVPQNLSASRPQDRQFILSSKKLLLSDSGFYLCAWNRNQETQYFGPGTRLLVL.